This TCR beta chain stems from a study of T cell responses to AZD1222 COVID-19 vaccine. Study-level points and caveats: It was only five to seven AZD1222 recipients who were seropositive at baseline. Donors, mostly white British, included more females; clonal diversity was possibly underestimated.

Notes on this clone: What it binds is unknown.

Profiling relied on immunoSEQ multiplex PCR, and the TCRdb table lists in-frame clones only, not all of them. Among roughly 200,000 clones listed, under 95% were seen once. CDR1 and CDR2 from the germline V gene are SGDLS and YYNGEE. The V gene end was trimmed by 2 bases and the J gene end by 2 bases; junction bases not matched to a gene: 7. This CDR3 region has 16 residues. This sample comprised peripheral blood, obtained on day 0 of MenACWY control vaccination. This clonotype originated in an adult in good health. The genes are TRBV9 and TRBJ1-3, with 7 bases identical to TRBD1. This CDR3 is CASSVLAGTAGNTIYF. The DNA for the CDR3 is TGTGCCAGCAGCGTCTTAGCGGGGACAGCTGGAAACACCATATATTTT.